This T cell receptor (beta chain) was identified in a study of radiotherapy plus CTLA-4 blockade in lung cancer. Clones were sequenced by immunoSEQ multiplex PCR, and TCRdb holds only the in-frame ones, with some missing. The top ten hold over 12% of the sample, which has about 81,000 clones, around 72% seen once. Notes on the study in general: In blood, early T cell clone dynamics reportedly predicted response best, together with interferon-beta.

This clone has more than one count but fewer than ten. Its antigen remains unidentified. This sequence was found in a human donor with non-small cell lung cancer that progressed on radiotherapy plus ipilimumab. Sequenced material: peripheral blood, taken from a patient treated with radiotherapy plus ipilimumab.

CDR3 in amino acids: CAISGEDNSPLHF. CDR3 nucleotides: TGTGCCATCAGTGGGGAGGATAATTCACCCCTCCACTTT. The chain has TRBV10-3 and TRBJ1-6; D uncertain. Germline V gives CDR1 ENHRY, CDR2 SYGVKD. Trimming cost V 4 bases and J 5 bases, with 6 bases left between them. The CDR3 extends over 13 amino acids.